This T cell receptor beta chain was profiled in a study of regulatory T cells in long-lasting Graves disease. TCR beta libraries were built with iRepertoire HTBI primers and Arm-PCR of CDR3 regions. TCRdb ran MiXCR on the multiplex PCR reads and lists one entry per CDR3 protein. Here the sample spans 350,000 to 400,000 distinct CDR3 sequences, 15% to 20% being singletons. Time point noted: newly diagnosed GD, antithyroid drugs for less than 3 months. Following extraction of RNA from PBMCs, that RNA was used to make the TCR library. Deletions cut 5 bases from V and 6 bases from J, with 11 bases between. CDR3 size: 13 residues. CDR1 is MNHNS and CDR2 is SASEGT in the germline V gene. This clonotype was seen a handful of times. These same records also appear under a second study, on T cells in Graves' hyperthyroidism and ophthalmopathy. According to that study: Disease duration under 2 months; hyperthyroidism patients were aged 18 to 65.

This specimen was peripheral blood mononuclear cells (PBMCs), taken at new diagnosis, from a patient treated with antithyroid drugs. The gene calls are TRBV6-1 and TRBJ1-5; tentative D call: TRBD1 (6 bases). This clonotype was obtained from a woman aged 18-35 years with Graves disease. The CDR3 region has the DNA TGTGCCAGCAGTACAGGGTCAGGTCAGCCCCAGCATTTT. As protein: CASSTGSGQPQHF.